This T cell receptor (beta chain) is drawn from a study of shared clonotypes between healthy human individuals. TCRdb keeps only in-frame clones here, not all; method: immunoSEQ multiplex PCR. Among 2 million to 3 million clones, 80% to 95% were seen once, and the ten largest hold approximately 0.37%. The authors divided CD4+ cells into CD45RA+ naive and CD45RA-negative memory subsets. The CDR3 totals 14 residues. With V trimmed by 3 bases and J by 7 bases, 6 bases remained unmatched. Germline V lookup: CDR1 MNHNS, CDR2 SASEGT. This TCR was sampled from a man aged 18 to 30 in good health. Some clones in this sample may be carry-over from other donors' samples. Input material: naive CD4+ T cells from PBMCs. The sample's subset: CD45RA+ positively selected. The chain carries TRBV6-1 and TRBJ1-2; 9 bases are a match to TRBD1. The CDR3 reads CASSDFRTGVGYTF. The CDR3 bases are TGTGCCAGCAGTGATTTTCGGACAGGGGTTGGCTACACCTTC.